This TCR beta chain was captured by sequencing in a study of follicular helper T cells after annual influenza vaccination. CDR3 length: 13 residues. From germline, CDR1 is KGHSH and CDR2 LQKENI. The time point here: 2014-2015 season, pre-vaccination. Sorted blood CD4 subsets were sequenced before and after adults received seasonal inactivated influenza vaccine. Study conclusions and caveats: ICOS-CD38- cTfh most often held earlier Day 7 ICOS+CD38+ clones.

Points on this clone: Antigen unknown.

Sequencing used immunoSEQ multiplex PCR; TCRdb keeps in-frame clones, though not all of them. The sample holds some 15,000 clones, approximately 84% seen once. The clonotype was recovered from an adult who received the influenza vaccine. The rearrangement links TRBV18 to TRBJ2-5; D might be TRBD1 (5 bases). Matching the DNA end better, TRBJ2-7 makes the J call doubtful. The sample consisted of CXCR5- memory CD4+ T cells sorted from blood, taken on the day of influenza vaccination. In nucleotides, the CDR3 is TGTGCCAGCTCACCCACAGGCTCCTACGAGCAGTACTTC. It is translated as CASSPTGSYEQYF.